This paragraph reports one T cell receptor beta chain. What it binds is not known. V trimming: 1 base; J trimming: 4 bases; junction bases outside the gene matches: 9. The CDR3 has 16 amino acids. Germline CDR1 reads SGHAT; CDR2 reads FQNNGV. The data stem from a study of graft-versus-host responses after intestinal transplantation. Libraries were prepared by immunoSEQ multiplex PCR; TCRdb keeps only in-frame clonotypes and omits some of them. The sample records about 54,000 clones, about 89% being singletons. Study-wide points: GvH clones turned up in recipient marrow; some had shown up first in ileum or blood.

The sequence was obtained from a human patient who received an intestinal transplant, so some T cells may come from the graft donor. The sample here was PBMCs, taken 650 to 670 days after intestinal transplant. The V and J genes are TRBV11-2 and TRBJ1-1; 7 bases are shared with TRBD1. The CDR3 region is CASSLGHRGGSTEAFF. Written as DNA, the CDR3 is TGTGCCAGCAGCTTAGGCCACAGGGGCGGGAGCACTGAAGCTTTCTTT.